This TCR beta chain was recorded in a study of blood T cell repertoires in COVID-19. The protocol was immunoSEQ multiplex PCR, while the TCRdb copy is restricted to in-frame clones and leaves out a portion. In the table there are under 300,000 clones, about nine tenths of which are singletons. Resolution of symptoms, clearance, or two negative PCRs was present in recovered Cohort 3 donors. The CDR3 has 15 amino acids. Between the trimmed V and J ends, which lost 1 base and 14 bases, there was a span of 18 bases. CDR1 and CDR2 (germline): ENHRY, SYGVKD. Material: PBMCs or T cells enriched from blood (not recorded which). This chain connects TRBV10-3 to TRBJ1-6, with D perhaps matching TRBD1 (5 bases). The sequence derives from a man aged 18 to 29 who had recovered from COVID-19. CDR3 amino acids: CAISEFTGDFGTLHF. The CDR3 DNA reads TGTGCCATCAGTGAGTTCACGGGGGATTTTGGAACCCTCCACTTT.